This T cell receptor (beta chain) was observed in a study of shared clonotypes between healthy human individuals. CDR1 is PRHDT, CDR2 FYEKMQ, per germline (reference sequence). The CDR3 loop spans 14 amino acids. V dropped 5 bases and J dropped 0 bases, with 7 bases sitting between them. This table comes from immunoSEQ multiplex PCR, and its TCRdb copy is limited to in-frame clones, with some not included. This sample has some 2 million clones, with approximately 94% found just once. Naive CD8 cells comprised CD45RO-negative, CCR7-positively selected cells, excluding terminally differentiated effector memory CD45RA+ cells.

Input material: naive CD8+ T cells sorted from blood. The sequence was obtained from a man aged 18 to 29 in good health. The rearrangement joins TRBV13 to TRBJ2-2; D not certain. The CDR3 here is CASSEWANTGELFF. CDR3 nucleotide sequence: TGTGCCAGCAGCGAGTGGGCGAACACCGGGGAGCTGTTTTTT.